One and the same sample provided the 12 T cell receptor beta chains below, sequenced in a study of blood T cells in healthy people across ages. Sample-barcoded 5' priming and a J-beta primer mix drove a second PCR of about 6 to 12 cycles. A single record per CDR3 protein comes from TCRdb applying MiXCR to the 5' RACE reads. The data show 1.5 million to 2 million distinct CDR3 sequences, roughly 32% seen once. Sequenced: blood. These receptors were obtained from a woman younger than 45 in good health.

J is TRBJ1-4 and V is TRBV30; TRBD1 might be the D (5 bases). With 1 base removed from V and 10 bases from J, the gap between germline ends came to 19 bases. Germline V lookup: CDR1 GTSNPN, CDR2 SVGIG (reference sequence). The CDR3 covers 15 residues. CDR3 DNA sequence: TGTGCCTGGAGTGGAGGGGCACAGCAACGCGGAAAACTGTTTTTT. Residues: CAWSGGAQQRGKLFF.

V and J are TRBV6-5 and TRBJ2-1; possible D gene TRBD2, 6 bases. Trimming cost V 5 bases and J 6 bases, with 14 bases left between them. There are 14 residues in the CDR3. Germline CDR1 MNHEY, CDR2 SVGAGI. The CDR3 bases are TGTGCCAGCAGTCCCCGACTAGTTTTCAATGAGCAGTTCTTC. Protein sequence: CASSPRLVFNEQFF.

The chain recombines TRBV3-1 with TRBJ2-3, with a tentative D call TRBD2 (5 bases). This CDR3 is built from 15 residues. Germline V gives CDR1 LGHDT, CDR2 YNNKEL (reference sequence). V was clipped by 5 bases and J by 4 bases, with 16 bases between them. The CDR3 DNA is TGTGCCAGCAGCTCCCTCCGGGGAGACGCAGATACGCAGTATTTT. Protein sequence: CASSSLRGDADTQYF.

J is TRBJ2-7 and V is TRBV20-1; D unresolved. CDR1 is DFQATT and CDR2 is SNEGSKA in the germline V gene (reference sequence). CDR3 length: 13 amino acids. With 6 bases removed from V and 2 bases from J, the gap between germline ends came to 14 bases. The CDR3 sequence: CSAGPLTAYEQYF. Written as DNA, the CDR3 is TGCAGTGCCGGCCCCCTAACAGCCTACGAGCAGTACTTC.

Concerning this clonotype: One junction end does not reproduce the germline sequence, and a read error may be involved. The chain uses TRBV5-1 and TRBJ2-3, with D perhaps TRBD1 (6 bases). The CDR3 length is 15 residues. The germline V gene encodes CDR1 SGHRS and CDR2 YFSETQ. Written as DNA, the CDR3 is TGCGCCAGCAGCACAGGGAGTGTAAATACAGGTACGCAGTATTTT. Translation: CASSTGSVNTGTQYF. The full variable domain, its missing parts supplied by reference TRBV5-1 and TRBJ2-3, is KAGVTQTPRYLIKTRGQQVTLSCSPISGHRSVSWYQQTPGQGLQFLFEYFSETQRNKGNFPGRFSGRQFSNSRSEMNVSTLELGDSALYLCASSTGSVNTGTQYFGPGTRLTVL.

The V and J genes are TRBV27 and TRBJ1-1; 9 positions agree with TRBD1. With V trimmed by 5 bases and J by 1 base, 5 bases remained unmatched. The germline gives CDR1 MNHEY, CDR2 SMNVEV (reference sequence). CDR3 length: 15 amino acids. The CDR3 region is CASSQTGGANTEAFF. The CDR3 nucleotides are TGTGCCAGCAGTCAAACAGGGGGCGCGAACACTGAAGCTTTCTTT.

This clonotype turned up a few times. J is TRBJ2-3 and V is TRBV4-1, with D uncertain. Germline V lookup: CDR1 MGHRA, CDR2 YSYEKL. The V gene lost 5 bases and the J gene lost 1 base, with 22 bases spanning the gap. CDR3 length equals 18 residues. Here the CDR3 reads CASSSLLLTGTGTDTQYF. The CDR3 DNA follows: TGCGCCAGCAGCTCACTCCTACTAACCGGTACTGGCACAGATACGCAGTATTTT.

The gene calls are TRBV6-1 and TRBJ1-1; D may be TRBD1 (6 bases). CDR3 length: 14 amino acids. Looked up from germline, CDR1 is MNHNS and CDR2 is SASEGT. The ends were cut back, 6 bases at V and 5 bases at J, with 16 bases in the middle. In DNA form, the CDR3 reads TGTGCCAGCAGGGAACTCGTTCAGGGGACTGAAGCTTTCTTT. Protein product: CASRELVQGTEAFF.

The V call is TRBV7-2, the J call TRBJ2-1, with 11 positions matching TRBD2. Trimming cost V 0 bases and J 9 bases; bases outside gene matches: 7. Germline lookup yields CDR1 SGHTA and CDR2 FQGNSA. The CDR3 runs 16 residues. The CDR3 sequence: CASSLALAGGQGEQFF. The CDR3 DNA reads TGTGCCAGCAGCTTAGCGTTAGCGGGAGGGCAAGGTGAGCAGTTCTTC.

This sequence joins TRBV5-1 and TRBJ2-4; D may be TRBD1 or TRBD2 (5 bases each). Germline V gene lookup returns CDR1 SGHRS and CDR2 YFSETQ. V was shortened by 4 bases and J by 2 bases, with 22 bases between the two germline ends. The CDR3 has 18 amino acids. CDR3 region: CASSLTGTSLGSKNIQYF. DNA for the CDR3: TGCGCCAGCAGCCTCACCGGGACCTCGCTGGGGTCCAAAAACATTCAGTACTTC.

The CDR3 loop reads CASSGPSTGGGGYTF. CDR3 sequence (DNA): TGTGCCAGCAGTGGACCCTCGACAGGGGGGGGTGGCTACACCTTC. The rearrangement links TRBV6-1 to TRBJ1-2, with 9 nucleotides matching TRBD1. V gave up 4 bases and J gave up 7 bases; unmatched junction bases: 10. CDR3 length: 15 residues. Per germline, CDR1 MNHNS and CDR2 SASEGT.

The rearrangement uses TRBV15 and TRBJ2-5; D remains ambiguous. With 0 bases removed from V and 5 bases from J, the gap between germline ends came to 13 bases. The CDR3 is made up of 15 amino acids. Germline loops: CDR1 LNHNV, CDR2 YYDKDF (reference sequence). CDR3 sequence reads: CATSRDGPAVETQYF. CDR3 bases: TGTGCCACCAGCAGAGATGGGCCGGCAGTTGAGACCCAGTACTTC.